Included here is one TCR beta chain sequence, with context. What it binds is not known. Method: immunoSEQ multiplex PCR; TCRdb's copy keeps in-frame clones and lacks some. The table records about 22,000 clones, about 89% of them present only once. The sample comes from a study of T cells after posttransplantation cyclophosphamide. General study results and limits: Later blood repertoires were often dominated by clones from the donor CD8+ memory compartment. Blood and skin or GI T cell repertoires showed limited TRB overlap. TRB clonality was highly associated with recipient CMV seropositivity and reactivation.

CDR1 MNHNS and CDR2 SASEGT come from the germline V gene. The CDR3 runs 14 residues. J lost 3 bases, V lost 4 bases, and 4 bases had no gene match. Sampled 1 year posttransplant, controls received myeloablative marrow transplants, methotrexate and a calcineurin inhibitor. This receptor was taken from a female patient aged 50-59 years who received an allogeneic stem cell transplant from an unrelated donor, was CMV-positive, and had chronic GVHD only. The graft donor may account for some of the T cells. The chain couples TRBV6-1 to TRBJ2-7, with 9 positions matching TRBD2. This specimen consisted of PBMCs, obtained after an allogeneic stem cell transplant with a calcineurin inhibitor and methotrexate. In nucleotides, the CDR3 is TGTGCCAGCAGTGTGGCTAGCGGGGACTACGAGCAGTACTTC. This translates into CASSVASGDYEQYF.